A single sample is the source of the 20 T cell receptor beta chains below, sequenced in a study of shared clonotypes between healthy human individuals. The data were produced by immunoSEQ multiplex PCR, yet TCRdb's version contains in-frame clones alone and is incomplete. The table records around 320,000 clones, about nine tenths of them present only once. The source material was memory CD8+ T cells sorted from blood. Subset here: CD45RO+ cells pooled with CCR7-negative TemRA cells. These receptors originate from a man younger than 35 in good health.

The rearrangement links TRBV4-3 to TRBJ2-7; D perhaps matches TRBD2 (5 bases). Trimming pared 2 bases from V and 0 bases from J, leaving 8 bases between. CDR3 length: 14 residues. Germline-derived CDR1 and CDR2 are LGHNA and YSLEER. For the CDR3, the DNA is TGCGCCAGCAGCCAAACCGGGATCTCCTACGAGCAGTACTTC. Its translation is CASSQTGISYEQYF.

The chain has TRBV29-1 and TRBJ2-1; 11 positions match TRBD2. From germline, CDR1 is SQVTM and CDR2 ANQGSEA. After removal of 1 base from V and 8 bases from J, the junction contained 10 bases not matched to a gene. The CDR3 covers 16 residues. The CDR3 DNA reads TGCAGCGTTGAAGCCTGGGGACTAGCGGACGGGGATGAGCAGTTCTTC. This sequence encodes CSVEAWGLADGDEQFF.

The genes are TRBV11-2 and TRBJ2-7; 8 bases align to TRBD2. Germline V gene lookup returns CDR1 SGHAT and CDR2 FQNNGV. Germline trimming cut 5 bases from V and 1 base from J; bases unmatched to any gene: 1. The CDR3 covers 13 residues. The CDR3 loop is CASSSGGSYEQYF. CDR3 nucleotides: TGTGCCAGCAGCAGCGGGGGTTCCTACGAGCAGTACTTC.

The chain employs TRBV2 and TRBJ1-1; D gene unclear. The CDR3 has 14 amino acids. V was trimmed by 1 base and J by 0 bases, leaving 6 bases between them. The germline CDR1 and CDR2 sequences are SNHLY and FYNNEI. The CDR3 DNA reads as TGTGCCAGCAGTGAAGACAGCCTGAACACTGAAGCTTTCTTT. Protein: CASSEDSLNTEAFF.

The V and J genes are TRBV6-6 and TRBJ1-4, with D possibly being TRBD1 (5 bases). The CDR3 is 13 residues long. Trimming left V 6 bases short and J 7 bases short, with 12 bases between. The germline V gene encodes CDR1 MNHNY and CDR2 SVGAGI (reference sequence). CDR3 amino acids: CASSGREFEKLFF. CDR3 nucleotides: TGTGCCAGCAGCGGCAGGGAATTTGAAAAACTGTTTTTT.

This clone was picked up a small number of times. The V gene is TRBV12-5, the J gene TRBJ2-3; D not certain. This CDR3 spans 14 amino acids. CDR1 LGHNT and CDR2 FRNRAP come from the germline V gene. The V end lost 2 bases, the J end lost 2 bases, and 8 bases lay between the germline ends. The CDR3 region has the DNA TGTGCTAGTGGTTTGCCCGCCTACACAGATACGCAGTATTTT. Its translation is CASGLPAYTDTQYF.

This clone has just one count. The J gene is TRBJ2-5, the V gene TRBV28; perhaps TRBD1 as D (6 bases). CDR1 is MDHEN and CDR2 is SYDVKM in the germline V gene. The CDR3 consists of 17 residues. Trimming left V 4 bases short and J 5 bases short, with 23 bases between. The CDR3 DNA sequence: TGTGCCAGCAGTTCCTCCCGCGACAGGTTCTTTGGGGAGACCCAGTACTTC. Its translation is CASSSSRDRFFGETQYF.

There are a few counts of this clone. J is TRBJ1-6 and V is TRBV9, with 7 bases matching TRBD1. V lost 0 bases, J lost 12 bases, and 6 bases stayed unmatched. From germline, CDR1 is SGDLS and CDR2 YYNGEE. There are 14 residues in the CDR3. CDR3 region: CASSVGTGLIPLHF. CDR3 in DNA: TGTGCCAGCAGCGTAGGGACAGGTTTAATACCCCTCCACTTT.

This clone has at least ten counts. The rearrangement uses TRBV7-2 and TRBJ2-5; 13 bases line up with TRBD2. Germline trimming cut 5 bases from V and 4 bases from J; bases unmatched to any gene: 16. This CDR3 is built from 19 residues. The V gene's germline CDR1 is SGHTA and CDR2 FQGNSA. The CDR3 DNA reads TGTGCCAGCAGCCCCGGGCTCGGACTAGCGGGAGTCTTCCGAGAGACCCAGTACTTC. Its protein product is CASSPGLGLAGVFRETQYF.

The chain employs TRBV27 and TRBJ2-7, with 9 nucleotides matching TRBD2. CDR1 and CDR2 (germline): MNHEY, SMNVEV (reference sequence). The CDR3 length is 16 residues. J lost 3 bases, V lost 1 base, and 7 bases had no gene match. The CDR3, as DNA: TGTGCCAGCAGTTTATATAGCGGGGGTACCCGCTACGAGCAGTACTTC. Translation gives CASSLYSGGTRYEQYF.

In its sample, this clone was seen once. V usage is TRBV30 and J usage is TRBJ2-5; 11 bases line up with TRBD1. Losses at the gene ends were 1 base for V and 9 bases for J; bases not matched to a gene: 4. This CDR3 has 13 residues. The germline CDR1 and CDR2 sequences are GTSNPN and SVGIG (reference sequence). CDR3 sequence reads: CAWSGGTGGPQYF. Written as DNA, the CDR3 is TGTGCCTGGAGTGGGGGGACAGGGGGTCCCCAGTACTTC.

The CDR3 region is CSVEASGAGGELFF. The CDR3 DNA reads as TGCAGCGTTGAAGCCTCCGGAGCCGGGGGGGAGCTGTTTTTT. The V call is TRBV29-1, the J call TRBJ2-2; D not resolved. The CDR3 loop spans 14 amino acids. Germline CDR1 SQVTM, CDR2 ANQGSEA. The V gene lost 1 base and the J gene lost 8 bases, with 14 bases spanning the gap.

The V gene is TRBV29-1, the J gene TRBJ2-7, with D perhaps TRBD2 (5 bases). CDR1 and CDR2 (germline): SQVTM, ANQGSEA. This CDR3 has 12 amino acids. V shed 4 bases and J shed 5 bases, with 12 bases lying between them. Here the CDR3 DNA reads TGCAGCGTTGGCTTCCGGGGTCACGAGCAGTACTTC. Translated, it gives CSVGFRGHEQYF.

The rearrangement uses TRBV7-2 and TRBJ1-2; 8 positions match TRBD1. The CDR3 extends over 15 amino acids. Looked up from germline, CDR1 is SGHTA and CDR2 is FQGNSA. V gave up 0 bases and J gave up 4 bases; unmatched junction bases: 4. CDR3 sequence reads: CASSLAWTGSYGYTF. The CDR3 coding sequence is TGTGCCAGCAGCTTAGCCTGGACAGGGAGCTATGGCTACACCTTC.

The chain employs TRBV10-1 and TRBJ2-3; weak D call: TRBD2 (5 bases). Germline V gives CDR1 WNHNN, CDR2 SYGVQD (reference sequence). This CDR3 contains 13 residues. With 0 bases removed from V and 4 bases from J, the gap between germline ends came to 5 bases. The CDR3, as DNA: TGCGCCAGCAGTGAGTCGCGGGCAGATACGCAGTATTTT. As protein: CASSESRADTQYF.

This sequence joins TRBV18 and TRBJ1-5; D unclear. Trimming stripped 4 bases from V and 0 bases from J, with 7 bases between. Looked up from germline, CDR1 is KGHSH and CDR2 is LQKENI. This CDR3 is 14 amino acids long. The CDR3 loop is CASSQGYSNQPQHF. The CDR3 DNA reads as TGTGCCAGCTCACAGGGCTATAGCAATCAGCCCCAGCATTTT. The complete variable domain, with remaining parts taken from reference TRBV18 and TRBJ1-5, reads NAGVMQNPRHLVRRRGQEARLRCSPMKGHSHVYWYRQLPEEGLKFMVYLQKENIIDESGMPKERFSAEFPKEGPSILRIQQVVRGDSAAYFCASSQGYSNQPQHFGDGTRLSIL.

The CDR3, as DNA: TGTGCCAGCAGTGGAGGCCTGCACAATGAGCAGTTCTTC. Protein product: CASSGGLHNEQFF. The chain employs TRBV6-5 and TRBJ2-1, with D possibly TRBD2 on 5 matching bases. Germline V lookup: CDR1 MNHEY, CDR2 SVGAGI. Deletions cut 5 bases from V and 5 bases from J, with 10 bases between. The CDR3 sequence is 13 residues long.

The chain combines TRBV7-2 with TRBJ1-5; tentatively, D is TRBD1 (5 bases). Trimming left V 1 base short and J 3 bases short, with 10 bases between. Per the germline V gene, CDR1 is SGHTA and CDR2 is FQGNSA. The CDR3 length is 15 residues. The CDR3 DNA is TGTGCCAGCAGCTTAGAGACAGAATACAATCAGCCCCAGCATTTT. Translation gives CASSLETEYNQPQHF.

The chain couples TRBV11-2 to TRBJ1-1; no reliable D call. V gave up 6 bases and J gave up 6 bases, with 11 bases separating them. This CDR3 spans 12 amino acids. Germline V CDR1 and CDR2: SGHAT, FQNNGV. CDR3 bases: TGTGCCAGCAGTCAGAATCCCGCTGAAGCTTTCTTT. Amino acids: CASSQNPAEAFF.

V gene TRBV13 combines with J gene TRBJ1-1, with 8 bases identical to TRBD1. The CDR3 sequence is 14 residues long. Germline V gives CDR1 PRHDT, CDR2 FYEKMQ (reference sequence). V lost 6 bases and J lost 2; bases outside the gene matches: 5. CDR3 amino acids: CASSWGQANTEAFF. The CDR3 DNA sequence: TGTGCCAGCAGTTGGGGACAGGCCAACACTGAAGCTTTCTTT.